The 25 T cell receptor beta chains in this list originate from one sample, sequenced in a study of beta chain features in type 1 diabetes. The isolated RNA, all of it, was reverse transcribed, so expressed TCRB transcripts were what got sequenced. TCRdb's table, derived via immunoSEQ multiplex PCR, lists solely in-frame clones and lacks some. The sample includes over 100,000 clones, roughly 40% of them seen just once. The specimen sequenced was stem cell memory CD4+ T cells from blood. The receptors stem from a woman aged 18-35 years in good health.

The chain combines TRBV7-2 with TRBJ2-5; the match to TRBD2 covers 8 bases. The CDR3 spans 15 residues. Germline CDR1 is SGHTA and CDR2 is FQGNSA. The ends lost 5 bases at V and 4 bases at J; junction bases unmatched: 9. This CDR3 reads CASSPTGGRGETQYF. Here the CDR3 DNA reads TGTGCCAGCAGCCCCACGGGAGGGCGTGGAGAGACCCAGTACTTC.

The chain recombines TRBV29-1 with TRBJ1-2; D uncertain. V shed 4 bases and J shed 3 bases, with 6 bases lying between them. The germline V gene has CDR1 SQVTM and CDR2 ANQGSEA. The CDR3 loop spans 11 amino acids. CDR3 sequence reads: CSVGQDYGYTF. As DNA, the CDR3 is TGCAGCGTTGGACAAGACTATGGCTACACCTTC.

This rearrangement joins TRBV5-1 to TRBJ2-3, with D possibly matching TRBD2 (6 bases). Germline V lookup: CDR1 SGHRS, CDR2 YFSETQ. V gave up 0 bases and J gave up 2 bases, with 16 bases separating them. The CDR3 covers 17 residues. The CDR3 nucleotides read TGCGCCAGCAGCTTGGCGACGTCCGGGGGTTACACAGATACGCAGTATTTT. Encoded protein: CASSLATSGGYTDTQYF.

The chain is built from TRBV30 and TRBJ2-3; 10 nucleotides line up with TRBD2. The ends lost 3 bases at V and 4 bases at J; junction bases unmatched: 4. From germline, CDR1 is GTSNPN and CDR2 SVGIG (reference sequence). This CDR3 region has 14 residues. The CDR3 protein is CAWRAGLAPDTQYF. For the CDR3, the DNA is TGTGCCTGGAGGGCGGGACTAGCGCCAGATACGCAGTATTTT.

This sequence joins TRBV28 and TRBJ2-1; TRBD2 agrees at 9 bases. This CDR3 region has 15 residues. Losses at the gene ends were 5 bases for V and 6 bases for J; bases not matched to a gene: 8. Germline CDR1 and CDR2: MDHEN and SYDVKM. The CDR3 reads CASSEAGGLPNEQFF. Written as DNA, the CDR3 is TGTGCCAGCAGTGAAGCGGGAGGTCTGCCCAATGAGCAGTTCTTC.

This clone was seen a few times. The rearrangement links TRBV7-9 to TRBJ1-1, with unresolved D. There are 12 residues in the CDR3. Between the trimmed V and J ends, which lost 3 bases and 3 bases, there was a span of 5 bases. From germline, CDR1 is SEHNR and CDR2 FQNEAQ (reference sequence). For the CDR3, the DNA is TGTGCCAGCAGCTTTGCGGACACTGAAGCTTTCTTT. It yields the protein CASSFADTEAFF. Full variable domain (missing parts from reference TRBV7-9 and TRBJ1-1): DTGVSQNPRHKITKRGQNVTFRCDPISEHNRLYWYRQTLGQGPEFLTYFQNEAQLEKSRLLSDRFSAERPKGSFSTLEIQRTEQGDSAMYLCASSFADTEAFFGQGTRLTVV.

The rearrangement joins TRBV25-1 to TRBJ1-1; 10 bases align to TRBD1. With 8 bases clipped from V and 4 bases from J, the junction kept 1 base outside the gene matches. This CDR3 is built from 12 residues. CDR1 is MGHDK, CDR2 SYGVNS, per germline. The CDR3 reads CASGQGGTEAFF. The CDR3 DNA is TGTGCCAGCGGACAGGGGGGCACTGAAGCTTTCTTT.

Only a few counts were recorded for this clone. V is TRBV9 and J is TRBJ1-2, with D possibly matching TRBD1 (6 bases). The V and J ends lost 3 bases and 5 bases respectively, with 8 bases between them. The CDR3 has 12 residues. In germline, CDR1 is SGDLS, CDR2 YYNGEE. The CDR3 DNA sequence: TGTGCCAGCAGCGCAGGGGTATATGGCTACACCTTC. It is translated as CASSAGVYGYTF.

V gene TRBV5-1 combines with J gene TRBJ2-7, with 7 bases that match TRBD1. The J segment lost 8 bases and the V segment lost 5 bases, leaving 16 bases of the junction unmatched. This CDR3 has 15 amino acids. Germline V gene lookup returns CDR1 SGHRS and CDR2 YFSETQ. CDR3 nucleotide sequence: TGCGCCAGCAGACAGCCCGGGACAGAAACTACGAAGCAGTACTTC. Translated, it gives CASRQPGTETTKQYF.

This rearrangement joins TRBV4-1 to TRBJ2-1; 8 bases are shared with TRBD2. The ends lost 4 bases at V and 1 base at J; junction bases unmatched: 3. Germline V lookup: CDR1 MGHRA, CDR2 YSYEKL. The CDR3 is made up of 15 amino acids. The CDR3 DNA sequence: TGCGCCAGCAGCCCCAGCGGGAGTTCCTACAATGAGCAGTTCTTC. It specifies CASSPSGSSYNEQFF.

This clone was detected only a few times. The chain carries TRBV11-2 and TRBJ2-2; possibly TRBD2 for D (5 bases). CDR3 length: 13 amino acids. The germline V and J ends were trimmed by 3 bases and 7 bases, with 9 bases remaining between them. Germline values: CDR1 SGHAT, CDR2 FQNNGV. CDR3 sequence reads: CASSFSGIGELFF. DNA of the CDR3: TGTGCCAGCAGCTTTTCGGGAATCGGGGAGCTGTTTTTT.

This clone was observed a few times. The rearrangement uses TRBV18 and TRBJ1-4, with 7 positions matching TRBD1. This CDR3 spans 15 amino acids. Germline trimming cut 0 bases from V and 5 bases from J; bases unmatched to any gene: 3. The germline V gene has CDR1 KGHSH and CDR2 LQKENI. CDR3 sequence: CASSPPGQKNEKLFF. The CDR3 DNA sequence: TGTGCCAGCTCACCACCGGGACAGAAGAATGAAAAACTGTTTTTT.

Only a few counts were recorded for this clone. The chain combines TRBV20-1 with TRBJ1-2; possibly TRBD1 for D (5 bases). Per the germline V gene, CDR1 is DFQATT and CDR2 is SNEGSKA (reference sequence). The CDR3 extends over 11 amino acids. CDR3 amino acids: CISGGGNGYTF. Written as DNA, the CDR3 is TGCATTTCCGGGGGTGGAAATGGCTACACCTTC.

CDR3 amino acids: CASSLGQGHYEQYF. The CDR3 DNA sequence: TGTGCCAGCAGCTTGGGACAGGGCCACTACGAGCAGTACTTC. The chain combines TRBV11-2 with TRBJ2-7, with 9 positions matching TRBD1. CDR3 size: 14 residues. The trim removed 3 bases at V and 3 bases at J, leaving 3 bases unmatched. Germline assignment: CDR1 SGHAT and CDR2 FQNNGV.

The V gene is TRBV7-9, the J gene TRBJ2-5; a weak D match, TRBD1 (5 bases). The DNA end favors TRBJ2-7, so the J call may be wrong. CDR3 length equals 12 residues. CDR1 and CDR2 from the germline V gene are SEHNR and FQNEAQ (reference sequence). The CDR3 DNA reads TGTGCCAGCAGCATAACAGGATACGAGCAGTACTTC. This translates into CASSITGYEQYF.

This clone was observed a handful of times. The chain has TRBV5-6 and TRBJ2-7; D remains ambiguous. The germline V gene has CDR1 SGHDT and CDR2 YYEEEE. The CDR3 is made up of 14 amino acids. V lost 1 base and J 0 bases, leaving 8 bases between the germline ends. This CDR3 is CASSLRVISYEQYF. For the CDR3, the DNA is TGTGCCAGCAGCTTGCGAGTAATCTCCTACGAGCAGTACTTC.

The chain has TRBV23-1 and TRBJ1-4, with a possible D match to TRBD1 (6 bases). TRBV23-1 is noted as an ORF with a role that remains uncertain. The CDR3 loop spans 13 amino acids. Deletions cut 4 bases from V and 10 bases from J, with 13 bases between. The CDR3 sequence: CASSPRQEGKLFF. The CDR3 DNA reads as TGCGCCAGCAGTCCACGACAGGAAGGAAAACTGTTTTTT.

V is TRBV19 and J is TRBJ2-1, with 12 bases identical to TRBD2. This CDR3 is built from 16 residues. CDR1 is LNHDA and CDR2 is SQIVND in the germline V gene (reference sequence). J was trimmed by 8 bases and V by 3 bases; bases with no gene match: 8. CDR3 in amino acids: CASSIRTSGIRYEQFF. For the CDR3, the DNA is TGTGCCAGTAGTATCAGGACTAGCGGGATTAGGTATGAGCAGTTCTTC.

This clone was detected a few times. The chain uses TRBV28 and TRBJ2-1; 8 bases map to TRBD2. With 6 bases clipped from V and 0 bases from J, the junction kept 7 bases outside the gene matches. The germline V gene encodes CDR1 MDHEN and CDR2 SYDVKM. The CDR3 is 16 residues long. The chain's CDR3 is CASSAQSGSSYNEQFF. In nucleotides, the CDR3 is TGTGCCAGCAGCGCTCAGAGCGGGAGCTCCTACAATGAGCAGTTCTTC.

V is TRBV5-1 and J is TRBJ2-2; D is possibly TRBD1 (7 bases). The CDR3 extends over 14 amino acids. V was pared by 4 bases and J by 6 bases, with 13 bases between. Germline loops: CDR1 SGHRS, CDR2 YFSETQ. The CDR3, as DNA: TGCGCCAGCAGCCGTACAGGGGACTCCGGGGAGCTGTTTTTT. Residues: CASSRTGDSGELFF. Full variable domain (rest looked up from reference TRBV5-1 and TRBJ2-2): KAGVTQTPRYLIKTRGQQVTLSCSPISGHRSVSWYQQTPGQGLQFLFEYFSETQRNKGNFPGRFSGRQFSNSRSEMNVSTLELGDSALYLCASSRTGDSGELFFGEGSRLTVL.

This clone was counted a few times. The chain combines TRBV7-9 with TRBJ1-6; tentatively, D is TRBD1 (6 bases). Germline CDR1 reads SEHNR; CDR2 reads FQNEAQ (reference sequence). The CDR3 sequence is 14 residues long. Trimming pared 3 bases from V and 9 bases from J, leaving 12 bases between. This CDR3 reads CASSFQGSGSPLHF. DNA of the CDR3: TGTGCCAGCAGCTTCCAGGGGAGCGGTTCACCCCTCCACTTT. The whole variable domain, filled in from reference TRBV7-9 and TRBJ1-6, reads DTGVSQNPRHKITKRGQNVTFRCDPISEHNRLYWYRQTLGQGPEFLTYFQNEAQLEKSRLLSDRFSAERPKGSFSTLEIQRTEQGDSAMYLCASSFQGSGSPLHFGNGTRLTVT.

The chain has TRBV15 and TRBJ2-7; D is undetermined. The CDR3 length is 14 residues. The V gene lost 3 bases and the J gene lost 1 base, with 10 bases spanning the gap. The V gene's germline CDR1 is LNHNV and CDR2 YYDKDF (reference sequence). CDR3 residues: CATSRRQWSYEQYF. In DNA form, the CDR3 reads TGTGCCACCAGCAGGAGGCAATGGTCCTACGAGCAGTACTTC.

This clone was seen more than once but under ten times. The chain carries TRBV19 and TRBJ2-5; maybe TRBD1 (6 bases). V lost 3 bases, J lost 4 bases, and 12 bases lay in between. Germline CDR1 reads LNHDA; CDR2 reads SQIVND (reference sequence). The CDR3 has 14 amino acids. DNA of the CDR3: TGTGCCAGTAGTATTACAGGGACCCGAGAGACCCAGTACTTC. Its translation: CASSITGTRETQYF.

The chain couples TRBV5-6 to TRBJ2-7, with 14 nucleotides matching TRBD2. This CDR3 contains 16 residues. CDR1 SGHDT and CDR2 YYEEEE come from the germline V gene. The trim removed 2 bases at V and 5 bases at J, leaving 6 bases unmatched. In DNA, the CDR3 is TGTGCCAGCAGCTTAGGACTAGCGGGAGGTTTTGACGAGCAGTACTTC. Protein: CASSLGLAGGFDEQYF. Combining the CDR3 with reference TRBV5-6 and TRBJ2-7 gives the whole variable domain DAGVTQSPTHLIKTRGQQVTLRCSPKSGHDTVSWYQQALGQGPQFIFQYYEEEERQRGNFPDRFSGHQFPNYSSELNVNALLLGDSALYLCASSLGLAGGFDEQYFGPGTRLTVT.

The chain uses TRBV10-2 and TRBJ2-7; a weak D match, TRBD1 (6 bases). The CDR3 is 13 amino acids. The V and J ends lost 6 bases and 4 bases respectively, with 13 bases between them. Germline V gene data show CDR1 as WSHSY and CDR2 as SAAADI. CDR3 amino acids: CASRRLGAYEQYF. The CDR3 coding sequence is TGCGCCAGCAGGAGGTTGGGGGCTTACGAGCAGTACTTC.